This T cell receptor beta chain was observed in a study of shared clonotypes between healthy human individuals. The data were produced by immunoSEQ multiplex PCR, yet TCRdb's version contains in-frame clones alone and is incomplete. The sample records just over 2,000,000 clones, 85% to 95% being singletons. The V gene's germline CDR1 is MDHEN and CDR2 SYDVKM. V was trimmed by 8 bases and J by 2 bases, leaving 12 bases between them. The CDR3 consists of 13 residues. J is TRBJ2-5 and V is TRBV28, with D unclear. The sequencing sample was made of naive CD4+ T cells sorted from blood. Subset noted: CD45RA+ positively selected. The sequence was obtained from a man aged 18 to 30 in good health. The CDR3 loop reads CASLGPKQETQYF. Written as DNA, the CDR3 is TGTGCCAGCCTCGGACCAAAACAAGAGACCCAGTACTTC. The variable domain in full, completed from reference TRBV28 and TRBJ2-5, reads DVKVTQSSRYLVKRTGEKVFLECVQDMDHENMFWYRQDPGLGLRLIYFSYDVKMKEKGDIPEGYSVSREKKERFSLILESASTNQTSMYLCASLGPKQETQYFGPGTRLLVL.